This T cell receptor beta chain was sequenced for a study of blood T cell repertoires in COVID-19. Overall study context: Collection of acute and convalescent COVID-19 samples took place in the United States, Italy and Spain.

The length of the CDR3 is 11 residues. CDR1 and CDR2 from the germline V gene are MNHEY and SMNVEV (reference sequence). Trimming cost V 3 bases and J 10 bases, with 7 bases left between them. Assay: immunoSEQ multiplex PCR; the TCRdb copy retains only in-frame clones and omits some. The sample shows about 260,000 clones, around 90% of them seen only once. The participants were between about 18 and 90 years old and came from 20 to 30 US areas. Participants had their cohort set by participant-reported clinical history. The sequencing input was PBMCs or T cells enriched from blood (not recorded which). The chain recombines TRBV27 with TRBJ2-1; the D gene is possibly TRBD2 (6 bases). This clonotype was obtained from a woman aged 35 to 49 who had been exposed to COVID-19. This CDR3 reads CASSFGGEQFF. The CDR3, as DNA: TGTGCCAGCAGTTTCGGAGGGGAGCAGTTCTTC.